The 10 T cell receptor beta chains given below trace back to one sample, sequenced in a study. Tregs were sorted as CD4+CD25+CD127-/low cells. TCRdb reprocessed the 5' RACE reads via MiXCR and lists one record per CDR3 protein. The data contain some 10,000 distinct CDR3 sequences, over 15% of them singletons. The sequenced sample was Tregs sorted from a lymph node. Receptors were obtained from a female donor with breast cancer.

This clonotype was counted many times. The chain has TRBV19 and TRBJ2-1; D is tentatively TRBD1 or TRBD2 (5 bases each). The CDR3 has 14 amino acids. Germline lookup yields CDR1 LNHDA and CDR2 SQIVND (reference sequence). V shed 8 bases and J shed 2 bases, with 13 bases lying between them. CDR3 nucleotides: TGTGCCAGTTCCAGGGAGACGACCTACAATGAGCAGTTCTTC. This translates into CASSRETTYNEQFF.

This clonotype is deemed medium-sized. The chain carries TRBV5-1 and TRBJ1-6; 8 positions match TRBD1. The CDR3 sequence is 14 residues long. After removal of 2 bases from V and 10 bases from J, the junction contained 5 bases not matched to a gene. Germline CDR1 and CDR2: SGHRS and YFSETQ. CDR3 sequence: CASSFSQGASPLHF. CDR3 bases: TGCGCCAGCAGCTTCTCGCAGGGGGCATCACCCCTCCACTTT.

This clonotype has just a few counts. This chain uses TRBV28 with TRBJ1-5; D ambiguous. Germline values: CDR1 MDHEN, CDR2 SYDVKM. The V end was cut by 3 bases, the J end by 4 bases, with 13 bases between. The CDR3 sequence is 15 residues long. CDR3 coding DNA: TGTGCCAGCAGTTTTGGGCAGGCCTTTAATCAGCCCCAGCATTTT. It is translated as CASSFGQAFNQPQHF.

This clonotype was detected ten times or more. The V and J genes are TRBV7-9 and TRBJ2-5; 7 nucleotides line up with TRBD2. V lost 4 bases, J lost 5 bases, and 10 bases stayed unmatched. This CDR3 spans 15 amino acids. Germline V gene sequence: CDR1 SEHNR, CDR2 FQNEAQ (reference sequence). CDR3 protein: CASSSGDYLWETQYF. In DNA form, the CDR3 reads TGTGCCAGCAGCTCGGGGGACTATCTATGGGAGACCCAGTACTTC.

By its share, this clonotype is medium-sized. This chain connects TRBV5-1 to TRBJ2-1, with D tentatively TRBD2 (7 bases). The V gene's germline CDR1 is SGHRS and CDR2 YFSETQ. V was shortened by 0 bases and J by 6 bases, with 19 bases between the two germline ends. The CDR3 covers 17 residues. This CDR3 reads CASSLAGGPSIINEQFF. The CDR3 DNA reads as TGCGCCAGCAGCTTGGCCGGGGGGCCGTCAATTATCAATGAGCAGTTCTTC.

Concerning this clonotype itself: A much larger clone is a single base away; this may be a read error. The chain links TRBV27 to TRBJ1-1; D is perhaps TRBD1 (6 bases). The V end was cut by 8 bases, the J end by 3 bases, with 19 bases between. Germline V gene lookup returns CDR1 MNHEY and CDR2 SMNVEV (reference sequence). CDR3 length: 15 residues. The CDR3 loop reads CASGPLSQGHTEAFF. The CDR3 nucleotides are TGTGCCAGCGGCCCCCTTTCCCAGGGGCACACTGAAGCTTTCTTT.

This clonotype came up a few times. The germline gene is not matched at one end of the junction; a read error may be the cause. CDR3 in DNA: TGTGCCGGCAGCCGGAAATCTAGCGGCGAGCAGTACTTC. It is translated as CAGSRKSSGEQYF. The gene calls are TRBV13 and TRBJ2-7; 7 nucleotides match TRBD2. This CDR3 region has 13 residues. Germline loops: CDR1 PRHDT, CDR2 FYEKMQ (reference sequence).

This clonotype was picked up a small number of times. A much larger clonotype is one base distant, so this may be a read error. The V gene is TRBV12-3 or TRBV12-4, the J gene TRBJ2-1; D is uncertain. The CDR3 has 14 amino acids. The CDR3 region is CASRSVPSYNEQIF. In DNA, the CDR3 is TGTGCCAGCAGGTCGGTACCCTCCTACAATGAGCAGATCTTC.

By sample fraction, this clonotype is medium-sized. CDR3 region: CASSRGHQQGPQETQYF. The CDR3, as DNA: TGTGCCAGCAGCCGCGGGCATCAACAGGGGCCACAAGAGACCCAGTACTTC. The V call is TRBV5-5, the J call TRBJ2-5, with TRBD1 identical over 7 bases. CDR3 length: 17 residues. The V gene's germline CDR1 is SGHKS and CDR2 YYEKEE (reference sequence). J lost 2 bases, V lost 4 bases, and 14 bases had no gene match.

For this clonotype: An end of the junction does not agree with germline; a read error may underlie this. This rearrangement joins TRBV5-6 to TRBJ1-1, with no clear D. Germline values: CDR1 SGHDT, CDR2 YYEEEE. The CDR3 is 14 amino acids. Written as DNA, the CDR3 is TGTGCCAGCAGCTATGAGGCCATGAACACTGAAGCTCTCTTT. It yields the protein CASSYEAMNTEALF.